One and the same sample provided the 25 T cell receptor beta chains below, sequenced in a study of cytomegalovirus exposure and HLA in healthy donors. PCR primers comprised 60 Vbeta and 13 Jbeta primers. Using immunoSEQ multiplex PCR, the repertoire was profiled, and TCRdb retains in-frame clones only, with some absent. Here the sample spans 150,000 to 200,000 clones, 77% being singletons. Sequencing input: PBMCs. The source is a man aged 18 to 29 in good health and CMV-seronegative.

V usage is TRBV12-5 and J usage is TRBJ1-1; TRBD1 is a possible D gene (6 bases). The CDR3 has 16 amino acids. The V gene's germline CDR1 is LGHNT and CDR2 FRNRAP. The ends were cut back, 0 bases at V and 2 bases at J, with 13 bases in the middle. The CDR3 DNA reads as TGTGCTAGTGGTTTGGTAGGGGGAGGGAGAAACACTGAAGCTTTCTTT. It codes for CASGLVGGGRNTEAFF.

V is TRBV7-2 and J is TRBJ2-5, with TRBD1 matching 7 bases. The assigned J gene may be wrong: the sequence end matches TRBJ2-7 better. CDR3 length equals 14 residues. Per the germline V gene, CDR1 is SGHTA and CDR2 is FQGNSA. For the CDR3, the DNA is TGTGCCAGCACCAACCGACAGGGTGGCTACGAGCAGTACTTC. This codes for CASTNRQGGYEQYF.

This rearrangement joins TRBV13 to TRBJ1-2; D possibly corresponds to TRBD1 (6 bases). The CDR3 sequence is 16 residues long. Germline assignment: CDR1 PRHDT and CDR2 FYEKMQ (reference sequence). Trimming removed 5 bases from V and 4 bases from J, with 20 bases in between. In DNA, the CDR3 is TGTGCCAGCAGCGAAAGGGTCAGGGGCCGCTTCTATGGCTACACCTTC. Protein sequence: CASSERVRGRFYGYTF.

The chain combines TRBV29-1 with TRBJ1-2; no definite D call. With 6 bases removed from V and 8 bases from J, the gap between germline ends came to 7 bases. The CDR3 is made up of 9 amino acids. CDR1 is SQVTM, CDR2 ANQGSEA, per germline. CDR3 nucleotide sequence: TGCAGCGTCTATCCGGGCTACACCTTC. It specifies CSVYPGYTF.

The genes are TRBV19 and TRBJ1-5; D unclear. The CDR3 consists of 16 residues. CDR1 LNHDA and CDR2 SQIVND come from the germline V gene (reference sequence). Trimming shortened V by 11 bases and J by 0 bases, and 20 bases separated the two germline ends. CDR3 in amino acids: CAASSSGKHSNQPQHF. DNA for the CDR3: TGTGCCGCCTCCTCATCAGGCAAACATAGCAATCAGCCCCAGCATTTT.

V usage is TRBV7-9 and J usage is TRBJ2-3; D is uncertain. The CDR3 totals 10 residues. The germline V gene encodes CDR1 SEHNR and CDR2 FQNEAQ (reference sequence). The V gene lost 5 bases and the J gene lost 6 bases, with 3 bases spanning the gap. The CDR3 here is CASSPDTQYF. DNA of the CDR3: TGTGCCAGCAGCCCTGATACGCAGTATTTT.

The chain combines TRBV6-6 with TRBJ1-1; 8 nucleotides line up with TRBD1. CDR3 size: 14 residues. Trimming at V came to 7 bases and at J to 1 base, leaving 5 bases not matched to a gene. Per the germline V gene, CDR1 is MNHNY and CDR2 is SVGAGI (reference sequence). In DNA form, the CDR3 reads TGTGCCAGCAACAACAGGGGGAGGAACACTGAAGCTTTCTTT. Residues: CASNNRGRNTEAFF.

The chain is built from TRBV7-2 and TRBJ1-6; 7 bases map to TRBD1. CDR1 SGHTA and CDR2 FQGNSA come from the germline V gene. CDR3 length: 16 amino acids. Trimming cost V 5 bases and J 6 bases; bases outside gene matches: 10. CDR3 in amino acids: CASSPQLGQSNSPLHF. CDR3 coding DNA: TGTGCCAGCAGCCCCCAACTGGGACAGAGTAATTCACCCCTCCACTTT.

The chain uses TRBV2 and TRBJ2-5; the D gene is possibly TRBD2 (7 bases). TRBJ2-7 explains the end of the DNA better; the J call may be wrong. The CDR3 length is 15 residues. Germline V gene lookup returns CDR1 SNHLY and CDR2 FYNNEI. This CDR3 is CASSVPKGGVSEQYF. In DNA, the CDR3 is TGTGCCAGCAGTGTCCCGAAGGGGGGGGTAAGCGAGCAGTACTTC.

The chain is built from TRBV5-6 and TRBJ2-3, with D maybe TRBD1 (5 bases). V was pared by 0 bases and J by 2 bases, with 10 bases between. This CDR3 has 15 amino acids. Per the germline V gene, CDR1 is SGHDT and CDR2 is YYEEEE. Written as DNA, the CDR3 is TGTGCCAGCAGCTTGGTAGGGGTGAACACAGATACGCAGTATTTT. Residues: CASSLVGVNTDTQYF.

The CDR3 protein is CASSLSTGNTEAFF. The CDR3 region has the DNA TGCGCCAGCAGCTTGTCCACGGGGAACACTGAAGCTTTCTTT. The chain employs TRBV5-1 and TRBJ1-1; no firm D call. The V gene lost 1 base and the J gene lost 1 base, with 8 bases spanning the gap. This CDR3 has 14 amino acids. CDR1 and CDR2 from the germline V gene are SGHRS and YFSETQ.

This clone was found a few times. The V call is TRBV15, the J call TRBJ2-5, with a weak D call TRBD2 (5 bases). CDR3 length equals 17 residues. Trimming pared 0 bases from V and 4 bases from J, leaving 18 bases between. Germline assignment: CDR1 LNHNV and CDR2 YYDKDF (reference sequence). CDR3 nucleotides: TGTGCCACCAGCAGAGATTCGGACTTCGGATTCGGAGAGACCCAGTACTTC. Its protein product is CATSRDSDFGFGETQYF.

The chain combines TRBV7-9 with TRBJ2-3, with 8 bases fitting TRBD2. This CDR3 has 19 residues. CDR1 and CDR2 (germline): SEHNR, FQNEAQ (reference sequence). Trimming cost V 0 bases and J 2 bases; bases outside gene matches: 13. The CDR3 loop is CASSLALFSGKGYTDTQYF. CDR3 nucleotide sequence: TGTGCCAGCAGCTTAGCCCTATTTAGCGGGAAAGGCTACACAGATACGCAGTATTTT.

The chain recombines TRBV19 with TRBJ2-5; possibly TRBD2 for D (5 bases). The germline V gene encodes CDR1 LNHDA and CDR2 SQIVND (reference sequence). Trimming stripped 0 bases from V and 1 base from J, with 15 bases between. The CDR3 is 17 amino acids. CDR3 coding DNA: TGTGCCAGTAGTATAGATGCCGGGGTAGGAGGCCAAGAGACCCAGTACTTC. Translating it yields CASSIDAGVGGQETQYF.

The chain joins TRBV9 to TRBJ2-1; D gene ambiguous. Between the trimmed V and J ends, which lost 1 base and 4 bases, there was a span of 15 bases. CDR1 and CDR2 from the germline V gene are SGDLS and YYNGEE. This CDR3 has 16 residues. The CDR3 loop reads CASSVMSRPIYNEQFF. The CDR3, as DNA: TGTGCCAGCAGCGTAATGTCTCGTCCTATATACAATGAGCAGTTCTTC. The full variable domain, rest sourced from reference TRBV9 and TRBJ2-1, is DSGVTQTPKHLITATGQRVTLRCSPRSGDLSVYWYQQSLDQGLQFLIQYYNGEERAKGNILERFSAQQFPDLHSELNLSSLELGDSALYFCASSVMSRPIYNEQFFGPGTRLTVL.

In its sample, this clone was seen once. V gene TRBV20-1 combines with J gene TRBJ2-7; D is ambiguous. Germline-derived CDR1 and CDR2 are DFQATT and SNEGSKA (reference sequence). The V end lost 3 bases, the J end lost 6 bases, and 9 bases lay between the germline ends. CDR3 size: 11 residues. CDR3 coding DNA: TGCAGTGCTAGTAACGGGTTCGAGCAGTACTTC. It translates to CSASNGFEQYF.

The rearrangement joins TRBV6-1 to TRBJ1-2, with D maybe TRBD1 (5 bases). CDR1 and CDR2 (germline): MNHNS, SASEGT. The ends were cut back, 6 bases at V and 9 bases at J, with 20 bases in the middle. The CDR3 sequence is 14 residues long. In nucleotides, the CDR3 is TGTGCCAGCAGCAGCGGGACCGACCATCATAGCTACACCTTC. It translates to CASSSGTDHHSYTF.

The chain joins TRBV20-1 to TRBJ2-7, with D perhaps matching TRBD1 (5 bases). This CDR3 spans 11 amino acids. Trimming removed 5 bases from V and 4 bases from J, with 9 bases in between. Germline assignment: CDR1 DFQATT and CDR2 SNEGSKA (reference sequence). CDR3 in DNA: TGCAGTGCTCACGACAGATACGAGCAGTACTTC. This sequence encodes CSAHDRYEQYF.

The CDR3 here is CASSEAWQVYGYTF. The CDR3 bases are TGTGCCAGCAGTGAGGCGTGGCAGGTCTATGGCTACACCTTC. The chain recombines TRBV6-1 with TRBJ1-2, with D unresolved. V was pared by 3 bases and J by 4 bases, with 12 bases between. The CDR3 is 14 amino acids. CDR1 MNHNS and CDR2 SASEGT come from the germline V gene.

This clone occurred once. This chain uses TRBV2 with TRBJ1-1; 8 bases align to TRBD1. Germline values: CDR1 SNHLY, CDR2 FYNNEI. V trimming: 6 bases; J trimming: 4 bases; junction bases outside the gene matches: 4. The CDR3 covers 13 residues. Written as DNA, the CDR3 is TGTGCCAGCAGGACGGACAGGGTCACTGAAGCTTTCTTT. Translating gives CASRTDRVTEAFF.

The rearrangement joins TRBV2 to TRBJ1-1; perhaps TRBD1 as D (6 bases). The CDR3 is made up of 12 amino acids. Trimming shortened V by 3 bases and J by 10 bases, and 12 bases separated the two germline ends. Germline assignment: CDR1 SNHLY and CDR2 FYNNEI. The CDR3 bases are TGTGCCAGCAGTGATCGGACAGCTGGAGCTTTCTTT. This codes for CASSDRTAGAFF.

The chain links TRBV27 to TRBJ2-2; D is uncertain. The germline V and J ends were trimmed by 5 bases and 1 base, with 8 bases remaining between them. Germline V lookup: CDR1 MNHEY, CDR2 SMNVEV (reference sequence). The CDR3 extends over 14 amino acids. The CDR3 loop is CASSRTVNTGELFF. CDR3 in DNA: TGTGCCAGCAGTAGAACAGTGAACACCGGGGAGCTGTTTTTT.

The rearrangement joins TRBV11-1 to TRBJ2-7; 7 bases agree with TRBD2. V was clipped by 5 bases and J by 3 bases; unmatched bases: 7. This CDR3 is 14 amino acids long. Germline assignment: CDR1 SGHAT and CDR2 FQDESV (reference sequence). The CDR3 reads CASSLGLQGYEQYF. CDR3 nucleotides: TGTGCCAGCAGCCTGGGACTACAAGGCTACGAGCAGTACTTC. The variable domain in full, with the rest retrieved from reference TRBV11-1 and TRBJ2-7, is EAEVAQSPRYKITEKSQAVAFWCDPISGHATLYWYRQILGQGPELLVQFQDESVVDDSQLPKDRFSAERLKGVDSTLKIQPAELGDSAMYLCASSLGLQGYEQYFGPGTRLTVT.

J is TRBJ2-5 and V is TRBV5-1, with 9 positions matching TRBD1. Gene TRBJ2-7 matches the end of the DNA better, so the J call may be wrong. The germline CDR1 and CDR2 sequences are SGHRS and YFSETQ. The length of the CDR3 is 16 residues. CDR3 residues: CASSGHRQGGSYEQYF. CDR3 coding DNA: TGCGCCAGCAGCGGCCATAGACAGGGGGGCTCCTACGAGCAGTACTTC.

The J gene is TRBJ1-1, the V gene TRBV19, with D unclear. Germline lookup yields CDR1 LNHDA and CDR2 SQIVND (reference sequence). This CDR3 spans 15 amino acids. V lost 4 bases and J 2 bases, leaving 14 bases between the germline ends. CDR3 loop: CASSNPGGSNTEAFF. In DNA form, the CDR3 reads TGTGCCAGTAGTAACCCTGGTGGCTCAAACACTGAAGCTTTCTTT.